The rows below give T cell receptor beta chains drawn from one sample of a study of T cells in Graves' hyperthyroidism and ophthalmopathy. TCRdb re-analysed the multiplex PCR reads in MiXCR, keeping a single row per CDR3 protein. The sample consists of some 760,000 distinct CDR3 sequences, approximately 15% of them appearing once. Sequencing input: blood. These receptors were obtained from a woman between 18 and 29 years old with Graves' hyperthyroidism. Each CDR3 is given with its conserved first and last residue. Each record gives: clone size, D gene, CDR3 length, V gene, J gene, CDR3 protein, CDR3 DNA. The D gene is left open where the match is weak. Some rows have no size entry. The others give once, few or many, or a class for an expanded clone.

abundance: many; d_gene: -; len: 16; v_gene: TRBV3-1; j_gene: TRBJ2-5; CDR3aa: CASSQARSTWWETQYF; CDR3nt: TGTGCCAGCAGCCAAGCAAGGTCGACTTGGTGGGAGACCCAGTACTTC
abundance: -; d_gene: TRBD2; len: 18; v_gene: TRBV3-1; j_gene: TRBJ2-3; CDR3aa: CASSPRTSGTPSTDTQYF; CDR3nt: TGTGCCAGCAGCCCAAGGACTAGCGGGACGCCTAGCACAGATACGCAGTATTTT
abundance: -; d_gene: -; len: 16; v_gene: TRBV4-1; j_gene: TRBJ2-5; CDR3aa: CASSRGWGGGQETQYF; CDR3nt: TGCGCCAGCAGCCGGGGATGGGGGGGCGGACAAGAGACCCAGTACTTC
abundance: many; d_gene: TRBD1; len: 15; v_gene: TRBV11-2; j_gene: TRBJ1-1; CDR3aa: CASSIPTGRNTEAFF; CDR3nt: TGTGCCAGCAGCATACCGACAGGGAGGAACACTGAAGCTTTCTTT
abundance: few; d_gene: -; len: 14; v_gene: TRBV6-5; j_gene: TRBJ1-1; CDR3aa: CASSSIYLNTEAFF; CDR3nt: TGTGCCAGCAGTTCCATCTACTTGAACACTGAAGCTTTCTTT
abundance: many; d_gene: -; len: 14; v_gene: TRBV30; j_gene: TRBJ2-1; CDR3aa: CAWSPDWMDNEQFF; CDR3nt: TGTGCCTGGAGTCCTGACTGGATGGACAATGAGCAGTTCTTC
abundance: many; d_gene: TRBD2; len: 15; v_gene: TRBV6-1; j_gene: TRBJ2-7; CDR3aa: CASRGLAGDLSEQYF; CDR3nt: TGTGCCAGCAGAGGACTAGCGGGAGACCTATCGGAGCAGTACTTC
abundance: many; d_gene: -; len: 15; v_gene: TRBV30; j_gene: TRBJ1-1; CDR3aa: CAWSVKDRLPTEAFF; CDR3nt: TGTGCCTGGAGTGTAAAAGACAGATTACCCACTGAAGCTTTCTTT
abundance: many; d_gene: TRBD1; len: 15; v_gene: TRBV2; j_gene: TRBJ1-5; CDR3aa: CASSAGQGVGQPQHF; CDR3nt: TGTGCCAGCAGCGCGGGACAGGGGGTCGGTCAGCCCCAGCATTTT
abundance: many; d_gene: TRBD1; len: 13; v_gene: TRBV7-9; j_gene: TRBJ2-7; CDR3aa: CASSRLDRDEQYF; CDR3nt: TGTGCCAGCAGCCGACTGGACAGGGACGAGCAGTACTTC
abundance: -; d_gene: TRBD1; len: 14; v_gene: TRBV6-2/TRBV6-3; j_gene: TRBJ1-2; CDR3aa: CASKGTGRIYGYTF; CDR3nt: TGTGCCAGCAAAGGGACAGGCCGAATCTATGGCTACACCTTC
abundance: many; d_gene: -; len: 12; v_gene: TRBV30; j_gene: TRBJ2-2; CDR3aa: CAWMGPSGELFF; CDR3nt: TGTGCCTGGATGGGACCGTCCGGGGAGCTGTTTTTT
abundance: many; d_gene: TRBD2; len: 17; v_gene: TRBV15; j_gene: TRBJ2-3; CDR3aa: CATSRSTSGTYTDTQYF; CDR3nt: TGTGCCACCAGCAGATCGACTAGCGGGACATATACAGATACGCAGTATTTT
abundance: many; d_gene: -; len: 15; v_gene: TRBV2; j_gene: TRBJ2-1; CDR3aa: CASSKTGRSNNEQFF; CDR3nt: TGTGCCAGCAGCAAAACGGGCAGGTCGAACAATGAGCAGTTCTTC
abundance: few; d_gene: -; len: 17; v_gene: TRBV5-5; j_gene: TRBJ1-1; CDR3aa: CASSPIFRTDLNTEAFF; CDR3nt: TGTGCCAGCAGCCCGATTTTCCGGACAGACTTGAACACTGAAGCTTTCTTT
abundance: many; d_gene: -; len: 15; v_gene: TRBV11-2; j_gene: TRBJ2-3; CDR3aa: CASSLEGAQTDTQYF; CDR3nt: TGTGCCAGCAGCTTAGAGGGGGCTCAGACAGATACGCAGTATTTT
abundance: -; d_gene: -; len: 16; v_gene: TRBV3-1; j_gene: TRBJ2-6; CDR3aa: CASSPRGLSGANVLTF; CDR3nt: TGTGCCAGCAGCCCCCGAGGACTATCTGGGGCCAACGTCCTGACTTTC
abundance: -; d_gene: -; len: 14; v_gene: TRBV27; j_gene: TRBJ1-6; CDR3aa: CASSFRVWNSPLHF; CDR3nt: TGTGCCAGCAGTTTTAGAGTTTGGAATTCACCCCTCCACTTT
abundance: many; d_gene: -; len: 16; v_gene: TRBV24-1; j_gene: TRBJ2-5; CDR3aa: CATSDLTAWNQETQYF; CDR3nt: TGTGCCACCAGTGATTTGACGGCGTGGAACCAAGAGACCCAGTACTTC
abundance: -; d_gene: TRBD1; len: 12; v_gene: TRBV19; j_gene: TRBJ1-1; CDR3aa: CASSMGQGKPFF; CDR3nt: TGTGCCAGTAGTATGGGACAGGGAAAACCTTTCTTT
abundance: -; d_gene: -; len: 17; v_gene: TRBV27; j_gene: TRBJ2-5; CDR3aa: CASSLKSRGRLGETQYF; CDR3nt: TGTGCCAGCAGCTTAAAGTCAAGAGGGAGGTTGGGTGAGACCCAGTACTTC
abundance: -; d_gene: -; len: 13; v_gene: TRBV30; j_gene: TRBJ2-7; CDR3aa: CAWSVNTAYEQYF; CDR3nt: TGTGCCTGGAGTGTAAACACCGCCTACGAGCAGTACTTC
abundance: many; d_gene: -; len: 11; v_gene: TRBV5-1; j_gene: TRBJ1-1; CDR3aa: CASSEDTEAFF; CDR3nt: TGCGCCAGCAGCGAGGACACTGAAGCTTTCTTT
abundance: -; d_gene: -; len: 15; v_gene: TRBV2; j_gene: TRBJ1-4; CDR3aa: CASWPSGALNEKLFF; CDR3nt: TGTGCCAGCTGGCCCTCGGGGGCTTTGAATGAAAAACTGTTTTTT
abundance: -; d_gene: -; len: 15; v_gene: TRBV13; j_gene: TRBJ1-1; CDR3aa: CASSSQGFGNTEAFF; CDR3nt: TGTGCCAGCAGCTCCCAGGGGTTCGGGAACACTGAAGCTTTCTTT
abundance: many; d_gene: -; len: 11; v_gene: TRBV2; j_gene: TRBJ1-1; CDR3aa: CASPGGTEAFF; CDR3nt: TGTGCCAGCCCGGGGGGCACTGAAGCTTTCTTT
abundance: few; d_gene: -; len: 14; v_gene: TRBV4-1; j_gene: TRBJ2-7; CDR3aa: CASSPTSLIYEQYF; CDR3nt: TGCGCCAGCAGTCCAACTTCCCTTATTTACGAGCAGTACTTC
abundance: many; d_gene: -; len: 13; v_gene: TRBV30; j_gene: TRBJ1-1; CDR3aa: CAWSVARRGEAFF; CDR3nt: TGTGCCTGGAGTGTAGCCCGGAGAGGGGAAGCTTTCTTT
abundance: -; d_gene: -; len: 15; v_gene: TRBV4-2; j_gene: TRBJ2-7; CDR3aa: CASSPSPGTVYEQYF; CDR3nt: TGTGCCAGCAGCCCCAGTCCAGGCACAGTCTACGAGCAGTACTTC
abundance: -; d_gene: -; len: 14; v_gene: TRBV20-1; j_gene: TRBJ2-2; CDR3aa: CSAKRQGVAGELFF; CDR3nt: TGCAGTGCTAAGAGGCAGGGTGTCGCCGGGGAGCTGTTTTTT
abundance: many; d_gene: -; len: 16; v_gene: TRBV18; j_gene: TRBJ2-2; CDR3aa: CASSHATTVKYGELFF; CDR3nt: TGTGCCAGCTCACACGCCACCACCGTAAAGTACGGGGAGCTGTTTTTT
abundance: few; d_gene: -; len: 16; v_gene: TRBV7-8; j_gene: TRBJ1-1; CDR3aa: CASSNPTDISNTEAFF; CDR3nt: TGTGCCAGCAGCAATCCGACCGACATCTCGAACACTGAAGCTTTCTTT
abundance: few; d_gene: -; len: 13; v_gene: TRBV5-1; j_gene: TRBJ2-2; CDR3aa: CASSLFSSGELFF; CDR3nt: TGCGCCAGCAGCTTGTTTTCGTCCGGGGAGCTGTTTTTT
abundance: many; d_gene: -; len: 18; v_gene: TRBV7-6; j_gene: TRBJ1-2; CDR3aa: CASSLNGAGGITLRGYTF; CDR3nt: TGTGCCAGCAGCTTAAACGGAGCAGGCGGGATAACCCTGCGGGGCTACACCTTC
abundance: -; d_gene: TRBD2; len: 20; v_gene: TRBV20-1; j_gene: TRBJ2-2; CDR3aa: CSARDWRLGLAGFEAGELFF; CDR3nt: TGCAGTGCTAGAGATTGGCGCTTGGGACTAGCGGGATTTGAGGCCGGGGAGCTGTTTTTT
abundance: many; d_gene: -; len: 14; v_gene: TRBV2; j_gene: TRBJ2-7; CDR3aa: CASTGPKTSYEQYF; CDR3nt: TGTGCCAGCACCGGGCCGAAAACCTCCTACGAGCAGTACTTC
abundance: few; d_gene: TRBD1; len: 16; v_gene: TRBV12-3/TRBV12-4; j_gene: TRBJ2-2; CDR3aa: CASSFRTGGNTGELFF; CDR3nt: TGTGCCAGCAGTTTCCGGACAGGGGGAAACACCGGGGAGCTGTTTTTT
abundance: many; d_gene: -; len: 12; v_gene: TRBV29-1; j_gene: TRBJ1-1; CDR3aa: CSGGHSGTEAFF; CDR3nt: TGCAGCGGGGGGCATTCGGGGACTGAAGCTTTCTTT
abundance: many; d_gene: TRBD2; len: 14; v_gene: TRBV20-1; j_gene: TRBJ2-1; CDR3aa: CSASGGRGYNEQFF; CDR3nt: TGCAGTGCTAGTGGTGGGAGGGGCTACAATGAGCAGTTCTTC
abundance: many; d_gene: -; len: 13; v_gene: TRBV2; j_gene: TRBJ1-1; CDR3aa: CASSDRGVTEAFF; CDR3nt: TGTGCCAGCAGTGATCGTGGGGTCACTGAAGCTTTCTTT
abundance: -; d_gene: -; len: 15; v_gene: TRBV2; j_gene: TRBJ2-1; CDR3aa: CATYRTANSYNEQFF; CDR3nt: TGTGCCACCTATCGGACAGCCAACTCCTACAATGAGCAGTTCTTC
abundance: few; d_gene: -; len: 14; v_gene: TRBV5-1; j_gene: TRBJ1-5; CDR3aa: CASSPTGAAQPQHF; CDR3nt: TGCGCCAGCAGCCCGACGGGGGCAGCTCAGCCCCAGCATTTT
abundance: many; d_gene: -; len: 14; v_gene: TRBV11-1; j_gene: TRBJ1-1; CDR3aa: CASSFNQGYTEAFF; CDR3nt: TGTGCCAGCAGCTTTAACCAGGGCTACACTGAAGCTTTCTTT